The present TCR beta chain was sequenced within a study of blood T cell repertoires in COVID-19 (dated by TCRdb to the early 2020s). Regarding the research as a whole: Samples covering the acute and convalescent phases of COVID-19 were provided by collaborators in the United States, Italy and Spain. The prospective study material was composed of cDNA or gDNA derived from T cells, B-cell-depleted T cells, or PBMCs. Subjects who had been exposed to COVID-19, were actively infected with it, or had recovered from it provided the deeply sampled blood TCRbeta repertoires that made up the dataset. The repertoires were released in a freely available public database meant as a resource for research on the immune response to SARS-CoV-2. The samples were drawn from two sources: the first 160 participants of the ongoing ImmuneRACE study, and 1,200 or so subjects contributed by 6 global collaborators. The sample metadata nearly always contained a de-identified subject ID, COVID-19 status, age in years and sex. HLA class I and class II types, where available, came from metadata supplied by the sample provider rather than from assay-based typing. Results the study describes overall, beyond this receptor: How much clinical and demographic metadata was included differed by source and by participant, and the metadata was provided uncurated.

Relative to germline, V is missing 7 bases and J is missing 2 bases, with 6 bases of the junction outside any gene match. Its CDR3 holds 15 amino acids, cysteine through phenylalanine. Only the CDR3 DNA stays, 45 bases, in frame from base 1. CDR1 LNHDA and CDR2 SQIVND are derived from the germline V gene (reference sequence). TCRbeta CDR3 regions were amplified from genomic DNA using the immunoSEQ Assay, a bias-controlled multiplex PCR. For the original study's pipeline: Within the assay, amplification of reference gene primers was used to estimate how many nucleated cells each sample contained. Sequence reads were collapsed and filtered to measure the absolute abundance of every unique TCRbeta CDR3 rearrangement. For each sample, productive Simpson clonality was calculated as the square root of Simpson's diversity index across productive rearrangements. The table comes from immuneACCESS by way of TCRdb, which keeps in-frame sequences with V and J called. Part of the clones is missing from these tables; in studies checked, under half for an unresolved V gene and the rest for unknown reasons. The V and J calls and clone size are taken from that table; D and trimming were inferred from the DNA. This sample holds some 120,000 clones; just under 85% were observed only once. Of the sample, around 17% falls within the top ten clones.

Whole blood was collected in K2EDTA tubes by collaborating institutions according to the institutions' own protocols. For TCRbeta analysis, collaborators shipped samples in one of three forms: frozen whole blood, isolated PBMCs, or DNA extracted from either of those sample types. As regards this clone: Its binding antigen is unknown. No much larger clone exists at a distance of one base, and base qualities are not known.

The sample taken for sequencing was peripheral blood. The chain was built from TRBV19 and TRBJ1-5; TRBD1 lines up with 9 middle nucleotides. The TCR sequence derives from a woman aged 45-65 years with acute or convalescent COVID-19. The DNA reads TGTGCCAGTACCTCCTGGGACAGGGGCAATCAGCCCCAGCATTTT. Its coded protein is CASTSWDRGNQPQHF.